Detailed here is one T cell receptor (beta chain). The data were taken from a study of cytotoxic CD8 clonotypes in ibrutinib-treated CLL. The V gene lost 8 bases and the J gene lost 4 bases, with 17 bases spanning the gap. Germline assignment: CDR1 SQVTM and CDR2 ANQGSEA. This CDR3 has 13 amino acids. Assay used: immunoSEQ multiplex PCR; TCRdb lists only in-frame clones, some missing. The data show under 300,000 clones, 60% to 80% seen once. The receptor comes from a human donor with chronic lymphocytic leukemia. The V call is TRBV29-1, the J call TRBJ1-2; D not certain. Material: PBMCs, obtained at disease progression, from a patient treated with ibrutinib. CDR3 nucleotides: TGCAGCACGAGGCCCAGACTAGGCTATGGCTACACCTTC. It translates to CSTRPRLGYGYTF.